One sample yielded the 26 T cell receptor beta chains listed below, sequenced in a study of blood T cell repertoires in COVID-19. Produced via immunoSEQ multiplex PCR; TCRdb's table is partial and in-frame only. The sample holds around 300,000 clones, roughly 85% seen once. What was sequenced was peripheral blood. Source of these receptors: a human donor in a cohort sampled during active COVID-19.

The rearrangement links TRBV12-3 or TRBV12-4 to TRBJ2-2; D might be TRBD2 (5 bases). The CDR3 runs 13 residues. V was trimmed by 3 bases and J by 5 bases, leaving 7 bases between them. The CDR3 protein is CASSFRGTGELFF. DNA of the CDR3: TGTGCCAGCAGTTTTAGAGGGACCGGGGAGCTGTTTTTT.

The table lists this clone with a few counts. The CDR3 DNA follows: TGTGCCAGCACCTCTTACCTGGGCGGGGGGCGCGAGGCTTTCTTT. Amino acids: CASTSYLGGGREAFF. The rearrangement links TRBV27 to TRBJ1-1; D is perhaps TRBD1 (6 bases). Trimming pared 7 bases from V and 11 bases from J, leaving 26 bases between. There are 15 residues in the CDR3. CDR1 is MNHEY and CDR2 is SMNVEV in the germline V gene (reference sequence).

The rearrangement joins TRBV27 to TRBJ1-2; 9 bases align to TRBD1. CDR1 MNHEY and CDR2 SMNVEV come from the germline V gene (reference sequence). The CDR3 sequence is 17 residues long. With V trimmed by 6 bases and J by 2 bases, 13 bases remained unmatched. DNA of the CDR3: TGTGCCAGCAGGGATACCGGGACAGGGTTGTCAAACTATGGCTACACCTTC. Encoded protein: CASRDTGTGLSNYGYTF.

The V and J genes are TRBV5-1 and TRBJ1-2; 9 nucleotides agree with TRBD1. The germline V gene has CDR1 SGHRS and CDR2 YFSETQ. The V segment lost 1 base and the J segment 12 bases; nucleotides outside the gene matches: 4. The CDR3 is 12 amino acids. The CDR3 loop reads CASSLRDRADTF. Here the CDR3 DNA reads TGCGCCAGCAGCTTGAGGGACAGGGCGGACACCTTC.

CDR3 DNA sequence: TGTGCCAGCAGCGGGCCGGGACAGAGTCTCGGAGGCTACACCTTC. Translating gives CASSGPGQSLGGYTF. The chain has TRBV7-9 and TRBJ1-2; 7 bases match TRBD1. The length of the CDR3 is 15 residues. The V and J ends lost 5 bases and 8 bases, in that order; junction bases with no gene match: 14. Germline CDR1 is SEHNR and CDR2 is FQNEAQ (reference sequence).

The rearrangement links TRBV30 to TRBJ1-2; TRBD1 agrees at 8 bases. The V and J ends lost 8 bases and 8 bases, in that order; junction bases with no gene match: 22. The germline CDR1 and CDR2 sequences are GTSNPN and SVGIG (reference sequence). The CDR3 is 16 residues long. This chain's CDR3 is CAHGVDRDRLTMGYTF. The CDR3 nucleotides read TGTGCCCATGGGGTGGATCGGGACAGGCTGACTATGGGCTACACCTTC.

The V call is TRBV29-1, the J call TRBJ1-4, with 7 bases lining up with TRBD1. The junction had 2 bases not matched to a gene; V was cut back by 1 base and J by 3 bases. CDR1 SQVTM and CDR2 ANQGSEA come from the germline V gene. CDR3 length: 14 residues. CDR3 residues: CSVEGTGSNEKLFF. DNA of the CDR3: TGCAGCGTTGAAGGGACAGGATCTAATGAAAAACTGTTTTTT. Based on the CDR3 plus reference TRBV29-1 and TRBJ1-4, the full variable domain is SAVISQKPSRDICQRGTSLTIQCQVDSQVTMMFWYRQQPGQSLTLIATANQGSEATYESGFVIDKFPISRPNLTFSTLTVSNMSPEDSSIYLCSVEGTGSNEKLFFGSGTQLSVL.

This chain joins TRBV7-8 and TRBJ1-1; D call uncertain. Trimming shortened V by 2 bases and J by 0 bases, and 7 bases separated the two germline ends. The CDR3 is 14 amino acids. Germline lookup yields CDR1 SGHVS and CDR2 FQNEAQ. This CDR3 is CASSLPTLNTEAFF. The CDR3 coding sequence is TGTGCCAGCAGCTTACCCACTCTGAACACTGAAGCTTTCTTT.

The chain uses TRBV3-1 (or the pseudogene TRBV3-2) and TRBJ1-6, with D possibly TRBD1 on 6 matching bases. V lost 3 bases to trimming and J lost 10 bases, with 13 bases between them. The CDR3 length is 14 residues. Germline assignment: CDR1 LGHDT and CDR2 YNNKEL (reference sequence). The CDR3: CASSQGGGRSPLHF. The DNA for the CDR3 is TGTGCCAGCAGCCAGGGGGGGGGCCGCTCACCCCTCCACTTT.

The genes are TRBV5-1 and TRBJ2-6, with D possibly being TRBD1 (5 bases). Per the germline V gene, CDR1 is SGHRS and CDR2 is YFSETQ. V was pared by 3 bases and J by 3 bases, with 13 bases between. CDR3 length equals 16 residues. Written as DNA, the CDR3 is TGCGCCAGCAGCTACCCCCCAGGGCTTGGGGCCAACGTCCTGACTTTC. Residues: CASSYPPGLGANVLTF.

CDR3 residues: CASSNQGSAFF. CDR3 sequence (DNA): TGTGCCAGCTCAAATCAGGGTTCAGCTTTCTTT. V and J are TRBV18 and TRBJ1-1; maybe TRBD1 (5 bases). The CDR3 length is 11 residues. The V end lost 5 bases, the J end lost 10 bases, and 11 bases lay between the germline ends. Germline values: CDR1 KGHSH, CDR2 LQKENI.

This chain uses TRBV24-1 with TRBJ2-3, with 9 bases identical to TRBD1. CDR1 and CDR2 (germline): KGHDR, SFDVKD. The CDR3 runs 16 residues. V dropped 4 bases and J dropped 3; count of bases not matched to a gene: 7. The CDR3 here is CATSDHGQGRTDTQYF. Here the CDR3 DNA reads TGTGCCACCAGTGACCACGGACAGGGGAGAACAGATACGCAGTATTTT.

The genes are TRBV7-9 and TRBJ1-1; D is perhaps TRBD1 (6 bases). The CDR3 totals 13 residues. Trimming left V 5 bases short and J 6 bases short, with 13 bases between. Germline V gives CDR1 SEHNR, CDR2 FQNEAQ (reference sequence). The CDR3 coding sequence is TGTGCCAGCAGCGCACAGGGACGAGCTGAAGCTTTCTTT. This sequence encodes CASSAQGRAEAFF.

The V gene is TRBV9, the J gene TRBJ1-2; D not certain. This CDR3 region has 11 residues. The germline V gene encodes CDR1 SGDLS and CDR2 YYNGEE. The V end was cut by 0 bases, the J end by 7 bases, with 4 bases between. The CDR3 here is CASSVALGYTF. CDR3 in DNA: TGTGCCAGCAGCGTAGCCCTTGGCTACACCTTC.

The V gene is TRBV2, the J gene TRBJ1-4, with 10 bases identical to TRBD1. Germline V gives CDR1 SNHLY, CDR2 FYNNEI. CDR3 length: 14 residues. The J segment lost 6 bases and the V segment lost 6 bases, leaving 4 bases of the junction unmatched. The CDR3 reads CASRIDRGHEKLFF. CDR3 nucleotides: TGTGCCAGCAGGATAGACAGGGGGCATGAAAAACTGTTTTTT. Filled out from reference TRBV2 and TRBJ1-4, the complete variable domain reads EPEVTQTPSHQVTQMGQEVILRCVPISNHLYFYWYRQILGQKVEFLVSFYNNEISEKSEIFDDQFSVERPDGSNFTLKIRSTKLEDSAMYFCASRIDRGHEKLFFGSGTQLSVL.

The chain joins TRBV24-1 to TRBJ1-2; D perhaps matches TRBD1 (5 bases). The CDR3 contains 14 residues. V was pared by 4 bases and J by 3 bases, with 11 bases between. Germline CDR1 and CDR2: KGHDR and SFDVKD. CDR3 DNA sequence: TGTGCCACCAGTGACATGACAGAGGACTATGGCTACACCTTC. This sequence encodes CATSDMTEDYGYTF.

This clone was observed a single time. The chain is built from TRBV20-1 and TRBJ1-1; no clear D. Between the trimmed V and J ends, which lost 5 bases and 2 bases, there was a span of 6 bases. The germline CDR1 and CDR2 sequences are DFQATT and SNEGSKA (reference sequence). CDR3 length: 11 amino acids. The CDR3: CSAPFNTEAFF. The CDR3 coding sequence is TGCAGTGCTCCTTTCAACACTGAAGCTTTCTTT.

This sequence joins TRBV15 and TRBJ2-3, with 8 bases identical to TRBD2. Germline-derived CDR1 and CDR2 are LNHNV and YYDKDF (reference sequence). The CDR3 loop spans 16 amino acids. The V gene end was trimmed by 3 bases and the J gene end by 4 bases; junction bases not matched to a gene: 9. The CDR3 region has the DNA TGTGCCACCAGCAGGCCGGGACTAGTGATGCCAGATACGCAGTATTTT. It is translated as CATSRPGLVMPDTQYF.

The gene calls are TRBV12-3 or TRBV12-4 and TRBJ1-4; D gene uncertain. The V end lost 7 bases, the J end lost 8 bases, and 11 bases lay between the germline ends. This CDR3 comprises 12 residues. DNA for the CDR3: TGTGCCAGCACGGCCCGAGGGGAAAAACTGTTTTTT. Its protein product is CASTARGEKLFF.

The chain joins TRBV7-3 to TRBJ2-2; tentative D call: TRBD1 (6 bases). The length of the CDR3 is 15 residues. V dropped 4 bases and J dropped 4 bases, with 13 bases sitting between them. Germline CDR1 and CDR2: SGHTA and FQGTGA. The DNA for the CDR3 is TGTGCCAGCAGCTACACAGGGATCGGCACCGGGGAGCTGTTTTTT. It specifies CASSYTGIGTGELFF. The full variable domain, in which reference TRBV7-3 and TRBJ2-2 provide the parts outside the CDR3, is GAGVSQTPSNKVTEKGKYVELRCDPISGHTALYWYRQSLGQGPEFLIYFQGTGAADDSGLPNDRFFAVRPEGSVSTLKIQRTERGDSAVYLCASSYTGIGTGELFFGEGSRLTVL.

The chain joins TRBV20-1 to TRBJ1-2; D remains ambiguous. The CDR3 runs 10 residues. Germline CDR1 is DFQATT and CDR2 is SNEGSKA (reference sequence). Trimming removed 6 bases from V and 8 bases from J, with 10 bases in between. The DNA of the CDR3 is TGCAGTGCCAAAGCGGGGGGCTACACCTTC. This encodes CSAKAGGYTF.

The chain carries TRBV6-5 and TRBJ1-5; possible D gene TRBD1, 6 bases. V was trimmed by 5 bases and J by 6 bases, leaving 11 bases between them. The germline V gene encodes CDR1 MNHEY and CDR2 SVGAGI. The CDR3 is made up of 13 amino acids. The CDR3 DNA sequence: TGTGCCAGCAGTCCAAGGGGGGGTCAGCCCCAGCATTTT. This sequence encodes CASSPRGGQPQHF.

This chain uses TRBV30 with TRBJ1-2; TRBD1 might be the D (5 bases). This CDR3 is built from 13 residues. Germline assignment: CDR1 GTSNPN and CDR2 SVGIG (reference sequence). V lost 2 bases and J lost 7, with 14 bases in between. In DNA, the CDR3 is TGTGCCTGGAGTCCTGGGGGGGGTGGTGGCTACACCTTC. This codes for CAWSPGGGGGYTF.

This clone has a count of ten or more. The genes are TRBV5-1 and TRBJ1-1, with D possibly matching TRBD1 (5 bases). CDR3 length: 14 residues. Germline V lookup: CDR1 SGHRS, CDR2 YFSETQ. Trimming cost V 2 bases and J 1 base, with 9 bases left between them. The CDR3 here is CASSFTGQNTEAFF. DNA for the CDR3: TGCGCCAGCAGCTTTACAGGACAGAACACTGAAGCTTTCTTT.

There are many counts of this clone. V is TRBV5-1 and J is TRBJ1-6, with D tentatively TRBD1 (6 bases). The V and J ends lost 0 bases and 8 bases respectively, with 12 bases between them. CDR3 length: 15 amino acids. Germline CDR1 reads SGHRS; CDR2 reads YFSETQ. CDR3 nucleotide sequence: TGCGCCAGCAGCTTGGCCGGGGGGGCGTATTCACCCCTCCACTTT. It is translated as CASSLAGGAYSPLHF. Variable domain in full (rest from reference TRBV5-1 and TRBJ1-6): KAGVTQTPRYLIKTRGQQVTLSCSPISGHRSVSWYQQTPGQGLQFLFEYFSETQRNKGNFPGRFSGRQFSNSRSEMNVSTLELGDSALYLCASSLAGGAYSPLHFGNGTRLTVT.

The chain joins TRBV7-9 to TRBJ1-4, with unresolved D. Trimming removed 7 bases at V and 0 bases at J, with 9 bases between. Germline loops: CDR1 SEHNR, CDR2 FQNEAQ (reference sequence). The CDR3 has 14 residues. Here the CDR3 reads CASTRLPTNEKLFF. The CDR3 coding sequence is TGTGCCAGCACCCGACTTCCAACTAATGAAAAACTGTTTTTT.